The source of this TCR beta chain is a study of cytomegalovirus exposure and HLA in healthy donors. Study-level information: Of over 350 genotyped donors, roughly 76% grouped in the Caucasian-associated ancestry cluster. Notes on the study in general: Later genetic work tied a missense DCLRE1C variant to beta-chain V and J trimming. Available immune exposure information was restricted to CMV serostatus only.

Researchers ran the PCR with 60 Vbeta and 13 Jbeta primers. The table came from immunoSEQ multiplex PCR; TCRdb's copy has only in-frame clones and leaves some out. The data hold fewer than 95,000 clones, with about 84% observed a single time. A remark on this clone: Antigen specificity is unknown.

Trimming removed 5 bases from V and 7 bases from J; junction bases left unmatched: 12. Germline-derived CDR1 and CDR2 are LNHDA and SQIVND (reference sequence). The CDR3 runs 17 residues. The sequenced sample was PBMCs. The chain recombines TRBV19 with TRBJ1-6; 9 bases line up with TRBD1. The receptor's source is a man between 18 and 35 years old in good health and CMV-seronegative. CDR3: CASSALTGGISNSPLHF. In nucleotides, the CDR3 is TGTGCCAGTAGTGCGTTGACAGGGGGGATCTCAAATTCACCCCTCCACTTT. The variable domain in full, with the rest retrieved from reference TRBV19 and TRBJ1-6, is DGGITQSPKYLFRKEGQNVTLSCEQNLNHDAMYWYRQDPGQGLRLIYYSQIVNDFQKGDIAEGYSVSREKKESFPLTVTSAQKNPTAFYLCASSALTGGISNSPLHFGNGTRLTVT.